The rows below give T cell receptor beta chains drawn from one sample of a study of shared clonotypes between healthy human individuals. Here immunoSEQ multiplex PCR was the method, and the copy in TCRdb shows in-frame clones only, minus some. The sample has about 730,000 clones, over 60% seen once. The sequenced sample was memory CD4+ T cells sorted from blood. All receptors come from a woman in her 30s in good health. CDR3s include the opening cysteine and the closing phenylalanine or tryptophan. D genes are given only for firm matches. Size is omitted from some rows. Given values are once, few, many or a class for expanded clones.

few TRBJ2-5 TRBV9 . CASSVPQGGETQYF TGTGCCAGCAGCGTACCCCAGGGCGGCGAGACCCAGTACTTC
. TRBJ2-7 TRBV5-2 . CASSRRPEAGYEQYF TGTGCCAGCAGCCGCAGACCGGAGGCGGGCTACGAGCAGTACTTC
few TRBJ1-1 TRBV11-2 . CASSSSAGNPNTEAFF TGTGCCAGCAGCAGTAGCGCAGGAAACCCGAACACTGAAGCTTTCTTT
. TRBJ2-5 TRBV15 TRBD2 CATSREAGGGETQYF TGTGCCACCAGCAGAGAAGCGGGAGGCGGAGAGACCCAGTACTTC
. TRBJ2-7 TRBV30 . CAWRSGRGYEQYF TGTGCCTGGAGGTCGGGCAGGGGCTACGAGCAGTACTTC
. TRBJ2-5 TRBV9 TRBD1 CASSAKPGQGRETQYF TGTGCCAGCAGCGCCAAGCCTGGACAGGGGCGAGAGACCCAGTACTTC
. TRBJ1-5 TRBV2 . CASSEGLLSNQPQHF TGTGCCAGCAGTGAAGGCTTACTGAGCAATCAGCCCCAGCATTTT
. TRBJ2-7 TRBV11-2 TRBD2 CASRFVGGSNLNYEQYF TGTGCCAGCAGGTTTGTCGGCGGGAGTAACTTGAACTACGAGCAGTACTTC
. TRBJ2-7 TRBV28 TRBD1 CASSLRQGQLYSYEQYF TGTGCCAGCAGTTTGAGACAGGGACAACTATATTCCTACGAGCAGTACTTC
. TRBJ2-4 TRBV7-2 . CASSFGVAKNIQYF TGTGCCAGCAGTTTTGGGGTGGCCAAAAACATTCAGTACTTC
once TRBJ2-7 TRBV5-1 . CASSVGDSATYEQYF TGCGCCAGCAGCGTCGGGGATAGCGCCACCTACGAGCAGTACTTC
. TRBJ1-5 TRBV19 TRBD1 CASSTRTGWSNQPQHF TGTGCCAGTAGTACCAGGACAGGGTGGAGCAATCAGCCCCAGCATTTT
. TRBJ2-1 TRBV7-9 . CVAEPANEQFF TGTGTGGCGGAGCCGGCAAATGAGCAGTTCTTC
. TRBJ2-3 TRBV5-4 . CASTIGTSGSTDTQYF TGTGCCAGCACCATTGGAACCAGCGGGAGCACAGATACGCAGTATTTT
. TRBJ1-2 TRBV27 TRBD1 CASSPGQAGPLRGYTF TGTGCCAGCAGTCCCGGACAGGCTGGCCCCTTACGTGGCTACACCTTC
once TRBJ2-7 TRBV6-1 . CASRARDIPYEQYF TGTGCCAGCAGGGCCCGGGACATACCCTACGAGCAGTACTTC
few TRBJ1-5 TRBV5-6 . CASSIVGGNQPQHF TGTGCCAGCAGCATTGTCGGGGGGAATCAGCCCCAGCATTTT
once TRBJ1-4 TRBV10-2 TRBD1 CASSELQGWNEKLFF TGCGCCAGCAGTGAGCTACAGGGGTGGAATGAAAAACTGTTTTTT
. TRBJ2-7 TRBV6-5 TRBD1 CAITGATIPSEQYF TGTGCCATAACAGGGGCGACAATCCCCTCCGAGCAGTACTTC
. TRBJ2-7 TRBV18 . CASSPQDDYEQYF TGTGCCAGCTCACCACAGGATGACTACGAGCAGTACTTC
. TRBJ1-1 TRBV19 . CASSIKALNTEAFF TGTGCCAGTAGTATTAAGGCCCTGAACACTGAAGCTTTCTTT
few TRBJ2-1 TRBV9 . CASSVSGDEQFF TGTGCCAGCAGCGTATCAGGGGATGAGCAGTTCTTC
few TRBJ2-5 TRBV5-1 . CASSLVAQREETQYF TGCGCCAGCAGCTTGGTGGCCCAGAGGGAGGAGACCCAGTACTTC
few TRBJ1-2 TRBV10-1 . CASSESNSYGYTF TGCGCCAGCAGTGAGTCGAACAGCTATGGCTACACCTTC
many TRBJ1-2 TRBV19 . CASSRSPNYGYTF TGTGCCAGTAGTAGGTCCCCTAACTATGGCTACACCTTC
. TRBJ2-7 TRBV4-1 . CASSRNPGMSSYEQYF TGCGCCAGCAGCAGAAACCCCGGGATGAGCTCCTACGAGCAGTACTTC
. TRBJ2-1 TRBV15 . CATSAEEPWAYNEQFF TGTGCCACCAGCGCAGAGGAGCCCTGGGCCTACAATGAGCAGTTCTTC
. TRBJ1-3 TRBV28 . CASRLLQAGGNTIYF TGTGCCAGCCGCCTCCTACAGGCCGGGGGAAACACCATATATTTT
few TRBJ1-1 TRBV28 TRBD1 CASSSGTGGRLDAFF TGTGCCAGCAGTTCCGGGACAGGGGGTCGTCTAGATGCTTTCTTT
. TRBJ2-7 TRBV28 TRBD1 CASVKRQGPFSYEQYF TGTGCCAGCGTTAAACGACAGGGGCCTTTCTCCTACGAGCAGTACTTC
many TRBJ1-5 TRBV18 . CASSPEGGADQPQHF TGTGCCAGCTCACCAGAGGGAGGGGCGGATCAGCCCCAGCATTTT
. TRBJ2-5 TRBV7-9 . CASSPQGHQETQYF TGTGCCAGCAGCCCCCAAGGACACCAAGAGACCCAGTACTTC
. TRBJ2-1 TRBV7-2 . CASSWDLLNEQFF TGTGCCAGCAGCTGGGACCTCCTCAATGAGCAGTTCTTC